Shown below are 10 T cell receptor beta chains from a single sample sequenced in a study of T cells in Graves' hyperthyroidism and ophthalmopathy. Amplification yielded TCR beta CDR3 regions, with RNA transcripts as the source. Initially, a first-round RT-PCR of the TCR CDR3 employed the HTBI primer set. TCRdb re-called the multiplex PCR reads through MiXCR, storing one row per CDR3 protein. The table records 250,000 to 300,000 distinct CDR3 sequences, about 18% of them present only once. Material for sequencing was blood. These TCRs come from a woman in her fifties or sixties with Graves' ophthalmopathy.

The chain carries TRBV7-9 and TRBJ2-4; 8 nucleotides line up with TRBD1. V lost 5 bases, J lost 8 bases, and 11 bases stayed unmatched. Per germline, CDR1 SEHNR and CDR2 FQNEAQ (reference sequence). CDR3 size: 15 residues. The CDR3 DNA reads TGTGCCAGCAGCCTGGACAGGGCGGGTCGAGACATTCAGTACTTC. It specifies CASSLDRAGRDIQYF.

This clonotype was detected many times. V gene TRBV12-5 combines with J gene TRBJ1-1; 10 bases are a match to TRBD1. Germline loops: CDR1 LGHNT, CDR2 FRNRAP. The CDR3 loop spans 15 amino acids. With V trimmed by 7 bases and J by 3 bases, 8 bases remained unmatched. The CDR3 reads CASVQGQGGYTEAFF. In nucleotides, the CDR3 is TGTGCTAGTGTTCAAGGACAGGGGGGATACACTGAAGCTTTCTTT.

Many counts were recorded for this clonotype. The gene calls are TRBV7-3 and TRBJ2-1, with a tentative D call TRBD2 (6 bases). CDR1 is SGHTA and CDR2 is FQGTGA in the germline V gene. The CDR3 has 14 residues. V was pared by 4 bases and J by 8 bases, with 15 bases between. This chain's CDR3 is CASSYAGRSDEQFF. DNA for the CDR3: TGTGCCAGCAGCTACGCCGGGAGAAGCGATGAGCAGTTCTTC.

This clonotype was counted ten times or more. The gene calls are TRBV2 and TRBJ2-1, with a weak D call TRBD2 (6 bases). The germline V and J ends were trimmed by 6 bases and 0 bases, with 12 bases remaining between them. The germline V gene encodes CDR1 SNHLY and CDR2 FYNNEI. The CDR3 runs to 15 residues. The CDR3 protein is CASSRRESSYNEQFF. CDR3 in DNA: TGTGCCAGCAGCCGCCGGGAGAGCTCCTACAATGAGCAGTTCTTC.

This clonotype was observed a few times. This rearrangement joins TRBV24-1 to TRBJ2-1; TRBD2 matches at 7 bases. The CDR3 length is 15 residues. The ends lost 5 bases at V and 6 bases at J; junction bases unmatched: 9. Germline V CDR1 and CDR2: KGHDR, SFDVKD. The CDR3 spells CATSVNWGEGNEQFF. The CDR3, as DNA: TGTGCCACCAGTGTTAATTGGGGGGAGGGCAATGAGCAGTTCTTC.

At least ten counts were recorded for this clonotype. The CDR3 bases are TGTGCCAGCAGCTTAGGACAGGGCTACTACAATGAGCAGTTCTTC. Protein product: CASSLGQGYYNEQFF. This rearrangement joins TRBV5-8 to TRBJ2-1; TRBD1 agrees at 8 bases. V lost 2 bases to trimming and J lost 3 bases; unmatched junction nucleotides: 4. This CDR3 has 15 residues. Germline CDR1 SGHTS, CDR2 YDEGEE.

Ten or more counts support this clonotype. The chain uses TRBV11-2 and TRBJ2-5, with TRBD2 matching 7 bases. The CDR3 sequence is 17 residues long. Trimming at V came to 5 bases and at J to 4 bases, leaving 16 bases not matched to a gene. Germline V gives CDR1 SGHAT, CDR2 FQNNGV. The CDR3 here is CASSPRWGGYGGETQYF. For the CDR3, the DNA is TGTGCCAGCAGCCCAAGGTGGGGGGGGTACGGAGGAGAGACCCAGTACTTC. The full variable domain, its missing parts supplied by reference TRBV11-2 and TRBJ2-5, is EAGVAQSPRYKIIEKRQSVAFWCNPISGHATLYWYQQILGQGPKLLIQFQNNGVVDDSQLPKDRFSAERLKGVDSTLKIQPAKLEDSAVYLCASSPRWGGYGGETQYFGPGTRLLVL.

In this sample, this clonotype turned up many times. The gene calls are TRBV6-1 and TRBJ2-7; TRBD1 might be the D (5 bases). Between the trimmed V and J ends, which lost 10 bases and 0 bases, there was a span of 16 bases. Germline V gene lookup returns CDR1 MNHNS and CDR2 SASEGT. CDR3 size: 14 residues. CDR3 DNA sequence: TGTGCCACCCTAAAATCCGGACACTCCTACGAGCAGTACTTC. It encodes CATLKSGHSYEQYF.

This clonotype was recorded many times. The chain joins TRBV6-2 or TRBV6-3 to TRBJ1-1; D gene uncertain. The V gene lost 5 bases and the J gene lost 2 bases, with 12 bases spanning the gap. This CDR3 comprises 14 residues. CDR1 is MNHEY, CDR2 SVGEGT, per germline. The chain's CDR3 is CASSRQVGNTEAFF. The CDR3 DNA is TGTGCCAGCAGTCGGCAGGTAGGAAACACTGAAGCTTTCTTT.

The chain carries TRBV20-1 and TRBJ1-1; 7 bases fit TRBD1. CDR1 DFQATT and CDR2 SNEGSKA come from the germline V gene (reference sequence). The CDR3 is made up of 13 amino acids. Trimming took 6 bases from V and 4 from J; bases not matched to a gene: 8. In DNA, the CDR3 is TGCAGTGCCCCGACAGGGACGGGCACTGAAGCTTTCTTT. Its protein is CSAPTGTGTEAFF.